This T cell receptor beta chain originates from a study of CD8 T cells in ankylosing spondylitis. Study results and limitations: It was reported that disease-linked clones were significantly enriched in matched ankylosing spondylitis synovial fluid. A motif in TCR beta, a set of roughly eight highly homologous variants, appeared characteristic of ankylosing spondylitis blood. Prior literature has documented some motif variants in synovial fluid and blood from reactive arthritis.

On this clonotype itself: Its antigen is unknown.

Quantitative 5'-RACE was performed with molecular barcodes, and it yielded the TCR beta libraries. MiXCR, run by TCRdb on the 5' RACE reads, gives a single entry per CDR3 protein. The sample has 450,000 or so distinct CDR3 sequences, 25% to 30% seen once. CDR1 and CDR2 (germline): SGHTA, FQGNSA. The germline V and J ends were trimmed by 3 bases and 0 bases, with 9 bases remaining between them. The CDR3 loop spans 15 amino acids. The clonotype originates from a male donor with ankylosing spondylitis. The chain couples TRBV7-2 to TRBJ2-1; D might be TRBD2 (6 bases). Specimen: blood, either unsorted or a sorted T cell fraction (not recorded which). The CDR3 DNA reads TGTGCCAGCAGCTTCCTAGCGAACTCCTACAATGAGCAGTTCTTC. This sequence encodes CASSFLANSYNEQFF.